These T cell receptor beta chains were read from a single sample in a study of spatial heterogeneity in lung cancer. TCRdb recomputed calls from the 5' RACE reads with MiXCR, one row per CDR3 protein. The sample lists around 110,000 distinct CDR3 sequences; 9% to 15% were seen once. The sequences come from PBMCs, collected at follow-up. All receptors come from a male donor with early-stage non-small cell lung cancer. CDR3s include the opening cysteine and the closing phenylalanine or tryptophan. D genes are given only for firm matches. The listing skips clone size in some rows; elsewhere it reads once, few, many or a size class.

clone size: few; V gene: TRBV6-1; D gene: NA; J gene: TRBJ2-3; CDR3 DNA: TGTGCCAGCACCCAACCCCGGGACCGGCGGGGAACAGATACGCAGTATTTT; CDR3 protein: CASTQPRDRRGTDTQYF
clone size: many; V gene: TRBV6-1; D gene: TRBD1; J gene: TRBJ1-3; CDR3 DNA: TGTGCCAGCAGTGCCTCCCCGACAGGGAGCGGAAACACCATATATTTT; CDR3 protein: CASSASPTGSGNTIYF
clone size: many; V gene: TRBV18; D gene: NA; J gene: TRBJ1-6; CDR3 DNA: TGTGCCAGCTCAGTGGCCACCCAATCACCCCTCCACTTT; CDR3 protein: CASSVATQSPLHF
clone size: few; V gene: TRBV6-5; D gene: NA; J gene: TRBJ1-5; CDR3 DNA: TGTGCCAGCAGTTACTCGTTTAGCAATCAGCCCCAGCATTTT; CDR3 protein: CASSYSFSNQPQHF
clone size: many; V gene: TRBV29-1; D gene: TRBD2; J gene: TRBJ2-1; CDR3 DNA: TGCAGCGTTGAGGGACTAGCGGGCACAATGACCTACAATGAGCAGTTCTTC; CDR3 protein: CSVEGLAGTMTYNEQFF
clone size: many; V gene: TRBV29-1; D gene: TRBD2; J gene: TRBJ2-7; CDR3 DNA: TGCAGCGTAGCGGGGGGGCGCGAGCAGTACTTC; CDR3 protein: CSVAGGREQYF
clone size: many; V gene: TRBV11-2; D gene: NA; J gene: TRBJ1-1; CDR3 DNA: TGTGCCAGCAGCTTAGAAGCAGGGAACACTGAAGCTTTCTTT; CDR3 protein: CASSLEAGNTEAFF
clone size: many; V gene: TRBV4-1; D gene: NA; J gene: TRBJ2-5; CDR3 DNA: TGCGCCAGCAGCCCCCCTCCGCCCCAAGAGACCCAGTACTTC; CDR3 protein: CASSPPPPQETQYF
clone size: NA; V gene: TRBV11-2; D gene: NA; J gene: TRBJ2-7; CDR3 DNA: TGTGCCAGCAGTAAAACAGCAGGATACGAGCAGTACTTC; CDR3 protein: CASSKTAGYEQYF
clone size: many; V gene: TRBV20-1; D gene: NA; J gene: TRBJ2-7; CDR3 DNA: TGCAGTGCTGGCATCGAGCAGTACTTC; CDR3 protein: CSAGIEQYF
clone size: many; V gene: TRBV29-1; D gene: NA; J gene: TRBJ2-7; CDR3 DNA: TGCAGCGTTGCTGGAGGGGCTCCCTACGAGCAGTACTTC; CDR3 protein: CSVAGGAPYEQYF
clone size: NA; V gene: TRBV7-2; D gene: NA; J gene: TRBJ2-3; CDR3 DNA: TGTGCCAGCAGCCGGGTCGGTAGCACAGATACGCAGTATTTT; CDR3 protein: CASSRVGSTDTQYF
clone size: NA; V gene: TRBV27; D gene: TRBD1; J gene: TRBJ1-6; CDR3 DNA: TGTGCCAGCAGGACAGGGGCTGCTAATTCACCCCTCCACTTT; CDR3 protein: CASRTGAANSPLHF
clone size: NA; V gene: TRBV3-1; D gene: TRBD1; J gene: TRBJ2-5; CDR3 DNA: TGTGCCAGCAGCCAGAATATACTCGGGACAGGACAAGAGACCCAGTACTTC; CDR3 protein: CASSQNILGTGQETQYF
clone size: NA; V gene: TRBV3-1; D gene: NA; J gene: TRBJ2-6; CDR3 DNA: TGTGCCAGCAGCCAAACGGGCCGGTTTGGGGCCAACGTCCTGACTTTC; CDR3 protein: CASSQTGRFGANVLTF
clone size: NA; V gene: TRBV15; D gene: NA; J gene: TRBJ1-5; CDR3 DNA: TGTGCCACCAGCGAAGGTGGAAATCAGCCCCAGCATTTT; CDR3 protein: CATSEGGNQPQHF
clone size: many; V gene: TRBV7-2; D gene: NA; J gene: TRBJ2-3; CDR3 DNA: TGTGCCAGCAGCCCCCGGTCATCCCAACTCACAGATACGCAGTATTTT; CDR3 protein: CASSPRSSQLTDTQYF
clone size: NA; V gene: TRBV30; D gene: NA; J gene: TRBJ2-7; CDR3 DNA: TGTGCCTGGAGTGTCTCTGGGTACGAGCAGTACTTC; CDR3 protein: CAWSVSGYEQYF
clone size: NA; V gene: TRBV6-5; D gene: NA; J gene: TRBJ2-6; CDR3 DNA: TGTGCCAGCAGTTACTCGGCCAGGCAAGCTGGGGCCAACGTCCTGACTTTC; CDR3 protein: CASSYSARQAGANVLTF
clone size: NA; V gene: TRBV20-1; D gene: TRBD1; J gene: TRBJ1-5; CDR3 DNA: TGCAGTGCTAACCAGGGGGTCTATAGCAATCAGCCCCAGCATTTT; CDR3 protein: CSANQGVYSNQPQHF
clone size: few; V gene: TRBV5-1; D gene: TRBD2; J gene: TRBJ2-3; CDR3 DNA: TGCGCCAGCAGCTCCCTAGCGGGGGGTCGACCTAGCACAGATACGCAGTATTTT; CDR3 protein: CASSSLAGGRPSTDTQYF
clone size: few; V gene: TRBV20-1; D gene: TRBD2; J gene: TRBJ2-5; CDR3 DNA: TGCAGTGCTTTCCAGCCTAGCGGGGGGGCCGGTCGGTCCCAGTACTTC; CDR3 protein: CSAFQPSGGAGRSQYF
clone size: NA; V gene: TRBV7-9; D gene: TRBD1; J gene: TRBJ1-3; CDR3 DNA: TGTGCCAGCAGCCGGACAGGCTCTGGAAACACCATATATTTT; CDR3 protein: CASSRTGSGNTIYF
clone size: NA; V gene: TRBV6-5; D gene: TRBD2; J gene: TRBJ2-1; CDR3 DNA: TGTGCCAGCAGCTCTAGCGGGGGTGCCTACAATGAGCAGTTCTTC; CDR3 protein: CASSSSGGAYNEQFF
clone size: NA; V gene: TRBV28; D gene: TRBD1; J gene: TRBJ2-4; CDR3 DNA: TGTGCCAGCATTGCTGGGACAGCAAACATTCAGTACTTC; CDR3 protein: CASIAGTANIQYF
clone size: NA; V gene: TRBV27; D gene: TRBD1; J gene: TRBJ1-1; CDR3 DNA: TGTGCCAGCAGTACCTCTGGGACAGGGTTCACTGAAGCTTTCTTT; CDR3 protein: CASSTSGTGFTEAFF